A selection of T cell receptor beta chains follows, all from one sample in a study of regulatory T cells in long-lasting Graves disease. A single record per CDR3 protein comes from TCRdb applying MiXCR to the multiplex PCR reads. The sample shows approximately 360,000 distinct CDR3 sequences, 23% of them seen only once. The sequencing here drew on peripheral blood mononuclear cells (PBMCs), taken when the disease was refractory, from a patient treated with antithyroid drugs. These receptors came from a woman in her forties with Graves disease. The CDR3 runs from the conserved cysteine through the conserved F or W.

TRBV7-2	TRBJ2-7	CASSGRGRTGGYEQYF
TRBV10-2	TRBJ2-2	CATWGGGDTGELFF
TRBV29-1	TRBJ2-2	CSAVGLANTGELFF
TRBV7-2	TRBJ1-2	CASSLNPGNGYTF
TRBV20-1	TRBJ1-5	CSATGGTGQPQHF
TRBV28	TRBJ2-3	CASSSLGDTQYF
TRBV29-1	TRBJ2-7	CSVEKSYEQYF
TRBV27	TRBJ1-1	CASSWTWNTEAFF
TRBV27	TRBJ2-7	CAISPGRSNEQYF
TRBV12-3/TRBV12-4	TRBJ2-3	CASSPSGGDTQYF
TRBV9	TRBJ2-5	CASSVATGASGTEETQYF
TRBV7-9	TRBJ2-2	CASSLASGTNTGELFF
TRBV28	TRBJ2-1	CASSFYKASSYNEQFF
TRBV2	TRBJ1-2	CASSVTPNGYTF
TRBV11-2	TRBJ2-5	CASSYTLDYRETQYF
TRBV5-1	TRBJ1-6	CASSLMWQPGSNSPLHF
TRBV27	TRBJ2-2	CASSLSRATSGRVELFF
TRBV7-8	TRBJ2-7	CASSSSREQYF
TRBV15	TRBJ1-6	CATSRDHRDHNSPLHF
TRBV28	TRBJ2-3	CASSEPRAEAGDTQYF
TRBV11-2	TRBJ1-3	CASSLLSSGNTIYF
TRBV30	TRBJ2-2	CAWSWQSNTGELFF
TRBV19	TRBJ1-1	CASRVRQGMNTEAFF
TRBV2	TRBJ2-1	CASSEVPATSGRVSSYNEQFF
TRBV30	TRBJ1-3	CAWSKGRISGNTIYF
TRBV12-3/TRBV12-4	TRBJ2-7	CASSQDRGRYEQYF
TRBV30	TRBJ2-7	CAWSETVSYEQYF
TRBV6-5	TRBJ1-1	CASSYGPGALGTEAFF
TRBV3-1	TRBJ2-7	CASSQTRIEQYF
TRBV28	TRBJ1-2	CASTEDRSYGYTF
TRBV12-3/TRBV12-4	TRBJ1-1	CASSPQTGFHTEAFF
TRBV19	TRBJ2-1	CASSFAGGHNEQFF
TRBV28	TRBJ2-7	CASRAISGEQYF
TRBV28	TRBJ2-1	CASNTPSGRLNEQFF
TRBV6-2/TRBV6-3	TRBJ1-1	CASKKPETASAFF
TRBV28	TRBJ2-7	CASVSGPYEQYF
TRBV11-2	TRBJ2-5	CASSLVVGWGETQYF
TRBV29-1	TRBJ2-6	CSVSLSGANVLTF
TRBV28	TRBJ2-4	CASSLLREAKNIQYF
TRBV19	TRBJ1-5	CASSPSTGRYGQPQHF
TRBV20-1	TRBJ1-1	CSARDQGMPMNTEAFF
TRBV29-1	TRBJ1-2	CSVEHRAGGYTF
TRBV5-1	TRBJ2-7	CASSQQGRAAYEQYF
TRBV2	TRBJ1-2	CASSTRGTEGYTF
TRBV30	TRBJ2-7	CAWNPTRTGGYYEQYF
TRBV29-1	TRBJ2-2	CSGGDRTGELFF
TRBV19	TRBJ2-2	CASSIVSYTGELFF
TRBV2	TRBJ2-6	CASSEDRAGANVLTF
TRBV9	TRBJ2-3	CASSGGLAGADTQYF
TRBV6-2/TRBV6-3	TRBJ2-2	CASSDGAGNTGELFF
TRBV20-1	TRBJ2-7	CSARVPLGVYEQYF
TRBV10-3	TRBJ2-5	CAISRTGLGELGETQYF
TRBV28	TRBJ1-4	CASSYRGATNEKLFF
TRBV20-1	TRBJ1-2	CSARERGVNYGYTF
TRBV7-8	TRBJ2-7	CASSARQGGGYEQYF
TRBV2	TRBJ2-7	CASLTGSYEQYF